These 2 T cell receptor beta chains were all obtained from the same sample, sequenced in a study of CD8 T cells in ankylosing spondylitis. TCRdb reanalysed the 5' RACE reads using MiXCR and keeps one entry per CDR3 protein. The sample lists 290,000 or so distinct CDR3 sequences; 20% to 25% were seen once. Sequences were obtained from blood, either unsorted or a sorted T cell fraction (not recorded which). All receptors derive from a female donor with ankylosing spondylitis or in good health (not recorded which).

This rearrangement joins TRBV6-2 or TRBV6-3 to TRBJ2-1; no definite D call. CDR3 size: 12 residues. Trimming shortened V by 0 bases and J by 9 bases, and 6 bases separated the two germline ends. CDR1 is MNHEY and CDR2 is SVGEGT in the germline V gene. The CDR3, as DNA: TGTGCCAGCAGTTACTCGACTGGTGAGCAGTTCTTC. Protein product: CASSYSTGEQFF.

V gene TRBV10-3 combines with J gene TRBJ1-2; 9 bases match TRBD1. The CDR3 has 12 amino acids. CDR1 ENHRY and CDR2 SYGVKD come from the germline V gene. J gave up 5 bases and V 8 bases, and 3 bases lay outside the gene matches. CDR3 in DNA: TGTGCCATCGTGGGGACAGGGTATGGCTACACCTTC. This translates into CAIVGTGYGYTF.